This T cell receptor beta chain was found in a study of control samples from healthy donors and cancer patients. The germline gives CDR1 MNHEY, CDR2 SMNVEV (reference sequence). The CDR3 contains 14 residues. V lost 5 bases to trimming and J lost 7 bases; unmatched junction nucleotides: 7. The table came from immunoSEQ multiplex PCR; TCRdb's copy has only in-frame clones and leaves some out. The table includes roughly 150,000 clones, 89% detected once. The chain employs TRBV27 and TRBJ1-4; TRBD1 matches 7 bases. The material sequenced was blood. The clonotype was recovered from a young man in good health. The CDR3 DNA follows: TGTGCCAGCAGTGGCAGACAGGGCGGTGAAAAACTGTTTTTT. Amino acid sequence: CASSGRQGGEKLFF.